The 30 T cell receptor beta chains presented below share a single source sample, sequenced in a study of blood T cell repertoires in COVID-19 (dated by TCRdb to about 2020). Receptor libraries were prepared by the immunoSEQ multiplex PCR assay. Imported from immuneACCESS, the table was reduced by TCRdb to in-frame sequences with V and J called. These copies leave out some clones; in studies compared against another copy, an unresolved V gene accounts for under half, and the cause of the remainder is not known. The sample has 120,000 or so clones on record, over 65% of them singletons. About 4.5% of the sample is in the top ten clones. The sample taken for sequencing was peripheral blood. These TCRs come from a woman aged 70 to 79 with acute or convalescent COVID-19.

The rearrangement uses TRBV6-1 and TRBJ2-7; the match to TRBD2 covers 8 bases. The V and J ends lost 0 bases and 4 bases, in that order; junction bases with no gene match: 14. Germline CDR1 is MNHNS and CDR2 is SASEGT. The CDR3 loop spans 18 amino acids. The CDR3 DNA reads TGTGCCAGCAGTGAAGCTTGGGGGAGCGGGGGAGCCATTTACGAGCAGTACGTC. Translating it yields CASSEAWGSGGAIYEQYV.

This clone has just one count. This chain joins TRBV27 and TRBJ2-1, with 10 bases lining up with TRBD2. This CDR3 contains 15 residues. In germline, CDR1 is MNHEY, CDR2 SMNVEV (reference sequence). Trimming cost V 6 bases and J 10 bases; bases outside gene matches: 12. The CDR3 DNA sequence: TGTGCCAGCAGACTCCCGGGACTAGCGAGCCGCGAGCAGTTCTTC. Translated, it gives CASRLPGLASREQFF.

This rearrangement joins TRBV5-8 to TRBJ1-5; the D is unclear. CDR1 is SGHTS and CDR2 is YDEGEE in the germline V gene. V was pared by 0 bases and J by 7 bases, with 11 bases between. The CDR3 covers 14 residues. CDR3 DNA sequence: TGTGCCAGCAGCTTGGTCAGAGGGCCCCAGCCCCAGCATTTT. Its translation is CASSLVRGPQPQHF.

The chain employs TRBV27 and TRBJ2-3; D ambiguous. The CDR3 covers 12 residues. Germline CDR1 and CDR2: MNHEY and SMNVEV (reference sequence). Trimming cost V 6 bases and J 0 bases, with 4 bases left between them. This CDR3 reads CASSYSTDTQYF. The CDR3 coding sequence is TGTGCCAGCAGCTATAGCACAGATACGCAGTATTTT.

The rearrangement uses TRBV19 and TRBJ2-2; the match to TRBD1 covers 11 bases. V lost 4 bases and J lost 5; bases outside the gene matches: 6. The CDR3 has 16 residues. From germline, CDR1 is LNHDA and CDR2 SQIVND (reference sequence). CDR3 in amino acids: CASSRSGTGGTGELFF. CDR3 in DNA: TGTGCCAGTAGTAGATCAGGGACAGGGGGGACCGGGGAGCTGTTTTTT. Together with reference TRBV19 and TRBJ2-2, the CDR3 gives the full variable domain: DGGITQSPKYLFRKEGQNVTLSCEQNLNHDAMYWYRQDPGQGLRLIYYSQIVNDFQKGDIAEGYSVSREKKESFPLTVTSAQKNPTAFYLCASSRSGTGGTGELFFGEGSRLTVL.

The V call is TRBV7-2, the J call TRBJ1-1; D uncertain. The germline gives CDR1 SGHTA, CDR2 FQGNSA. V was cut by 3 bases and J by 3 bases, with 8 bases left in between. This CDR3 spans 13 amino acids. CDR3 in amino acids: CASSFGRYTEAFF. The CDR3, as DNA: TGTGCCAGCAGCTTTGGCAGATACACTGAAGCTTTCTTT.

The chain has TRBV30 and TRBJ1-5, with 8 bases identical to TRBD1. After removal of 2 bases from V and 4 bases from J, the junction contained 7 bases not matched to a gene. CDR3 length: 15 amino acids. Per the germline V gene, CDR1 is GTSNPN and CDR2 is SVGIG (reference sequence). The CDR3 is CAWSKGQGLNQPQHF. DNA for the CDR3: TGTGCCTGGAGTAAAGGACAGGGCTTGAATCAGCCCCAGCATTTT.

The chain recombines TRBV19 with TRBJ1-6; no reliable D call. The ends were cut back, 4 bases at V and 7 bases at J, with 14 bases in the middle. The length of the CDR3 is 15 residues. CDR1 LNHDA and CDR2 SQIVND come from the germline V gene (reference sequence). The CDR3 loop is CASSSQTLNNSPLHF. Written as DNA, the CDR3 is TGTGCCAGTAGTAGCCAGACTTTAAACAATTCACCCCTCCACTTT.

This clone showed up just a few times. This chain uses TRBV19 with TRBJ1-1, with 11 bases lining up with TRBD1. The junction had 9 bases not matched to a gene; V was cut back by 5 bases and J by 4 bases. This CDR3 comprises 16 residues. CDR1 and CDR2 from the germline V gene are LNHDA and SQIVND (reference sequence). CDR3 bases: TGTGCCAGTAGTTCGACCGGGACAGGGGGGAGCACTGAAGCTTTCTTT. It encodes CASSSTGTGGSTEAFF.

The chain couples TRBV11-3 to TRBJ1-3, with TRBD1 matching 7 bases. CDR3 length: 16 residues. The V and J ends lost 5 bases and 2 bases, in that order; junction bases with no gene match: 9. Germline CDR1 and CDR2: SGHNT and YENEEA. The CDR3 loop is CASSLRGGNPGNTIYF. CDR3 sequence (DNA): TGTGCCAGCAGCCTGAGAGGGGGCAATCCTGGAAACACCATATATTTT.

The chain employs TRBV7-8 and TRBJ1-4; no clear D gene. Per germline, CDR1 SGHVS and CDR2 FQNEAQ. V lost 3 bases and J 7 bases, leaving 9 bases between the germline ends. CDR3 length: 13 amino acids. Here the CDR3 reads CASSFGAVEKLFF. The CDR3 bases are TGTGCCAGCAGCTTCGGAGCTGTTGAAAAACTGTTTTTT.

The chain couples TRBV4-3 to TRBJ2-1; 10 bases fit TRBD2. V dropped 0 bases and J dropped 10; count of bases not matched to a gene: 9. Germline CDR1 is LGHNA and CDR2 is YSLEER. CDR3 length equals 16 residues. CDR3 DNA sequence: TGCGCCAGCAGCCAAGATTACGGAGCGGGGGGGCGCGAGCAGTTCTTC. It is translated as CASSQDYGAGGREQFF.

This clone was found once. The CDR3 nucleotides are TGCGCCAGCAGTGAAGGTTTCGGACTAGCGGCCACAGATACGCAGTATTTT. It yields the protein CASSEGFGLAATDTQYF. V is TRBV10-2 and J is TRBJ2-3; 10 nucleotides match TRBD2. V was pared by 3 bases and J by 2 bases, with 8 bases of the junction left unmatched. Germline loops: CDR1 WSHSY, CDR2 SAAADI. This CDR3 has 17 residues.

V and J are TRBV29-1 and TRBJ1-1, with D unclear. CDR1 is SQVTM, CDR2 ANQGSEA, per germline. This CDR3 comprises 14 residues. Trimming cost V 7 bases and J 5 bases, with 20 bases left between them. CDR3 residues: CSARSPGRLTEAFF. The CDR3 DNA reads as TGCAGCGCGAGATCCCCCGGCAGGCTAACTGAAGCTTTCTTT.

The chain couples TRBV5-6 to TRBJ1-5, with TRBD1 as a possible D gene (5 bases). The CDR3 length is 15 residues. Trimming left V 4 bases short and J 5 bases short, with 16 bases between. Germline assignment: CDR1 SGHDT and CDR2 YYEEEE. The CDR3 DNA is TGTGCCAGCAGCCGGCGGGGGGATTTTGATCAGCCCCAGCATTTT. Translating it yields CASSRRGDFDQPQHF.

The chain couples TRBV29-1 to TRBJ2-5; TRBD1 agrees at 9 bases. The CDR3 loop spans 13 amino acids. Germline CDR1 is SQVTM and CDR2 is ANQGSEA. With V trimmed by 8 bases and J by 5 bases, 9 bases remained unmatched. CDR3 residues: CSTRDRVIETQYF. The CDR3 DNA reads TGCAGCACCCGGGACAGGGTAATCGAGACCCAGTACTTC.

This chain uses TRBV3-1 (or the pseudogene TRBV3-2) with TRBJ1-1, with TRBD1 matching 9 bases. Germline V gives CDR1 LGHDT, CDR2 YNNKEL (reference sequence). The V gene end was trimmed by 4 bases and the J gene end by 7 bases; junction bases not matched to a gene: 7. The CDR3 sequence is 14 residues long. The CDR3 is CASSRTGAGGEAFF. The CDR3 DNA is TGTGCCAGCAGCCGGACAGGGGCGGGGGGTGAAGCTTTCTTT.

A few counts support this clone. The CDR3 coding sequence is TGTGCCAGCAGCCCAGGACAGAATAATTCACCCCTCCACTTT. Translated, it gives CASSPGQNNSPLHF. This chain joins TRBV3-1 (or the pseudogene TRBV3-2) and TRBJ1-6; tentatively, D is TRBD1 (6 bases). Germline assignment: CDR1 LGHDT and CDR2 YNNKEL (reference sequence). The V and J ends lost 4 bases and 5 bases respectively, with 9 bases between them. The CDR3 runs 14 residues.

The count of this clone is one. This chain connects TRBV28 to TRBJ2-1; the match to TRBD1 covers 9 bases. Germline CDR1 reads MDHEN; CDR2 reads SYDVKM. The V and J ends lost 2 bases and 6 bases, in that order; junction bases with no gene match: 11. The CDR3 is 17 residues long. DNA of the CDR3: TGTGCCAGCAGTTTAGGCGGGACAGGGTTTGGGGGCAATGAGCAGTTCTTC. Residues: CASSLGGTGFGGNEQFF.

The gene calls are TRBV5-1 and TRBJ2-2; TRBD2 matches 7 bases. Germline trimming cut 4 bases from V and 1 base from J; bases unmatched to any gene: 4. CDR1 and CDR2 from the germline V gene are SGHRS and YFSETQ. The CDR3 runs 15 residues. The CDR3 reads CASSETSWNTGELFF. The DNA for the CDR3 is TGCGCCAGCAGCGAGACTAGCTGGAACACCGGGGAGCTGTTTTTT.

CDR3 coding DNA: TGTGCCAGCAGCGGACTAACGAATCCTGAAAAACTGTTTTTT. It specifies CASSGLTNPEKLFF. The chain employs TRBV5-4 and TRBJ1-4; no clear D. The germline CDR1 and CDR2 sequences are SGHNT and YYREEE (reference sequence). V lost 4 bases and J lost 7, with 14 bases in between. The CDR3 consists of 14 residues.

The V call is TRBV30, the J call TRBJ2-1, with unresolved D. CDR1 and CDR2 (germline): GTSNPN, SVGIG (reference sequence). CDR3 length equals 13 residues. Trimming took off 2 bases at V and 2 bases at J, with 7 bases between the two ends. As DNA, the CDR3 is TGTGCCTGGAGTTTAGAAACCTACAATGAGCAGTTCTTC. This gives the protein CAWSLETYNEQFF.

This chain connects TRBV19 to TRBJ1-2; TRBD1 matches at 7 bases. The J segment lost 2 bases and the V segment lost 7 bases, leaving 7 bases of the junction unmatched. The CDR3 runs 14 residues. In germline, CDR1 is LNHDA, CDR2 SQIVND (reference sequence). This CDR3 reads CASTPDRLNYGYTF. CDR3 in DNA: TGTGCCAGTACCCCGGACAGGCTCAACTATGGCTACACCTTC.

The V and J genes are TRBV11-3 and TRBJ2-1, with 8 bases fitting TRBD1. Germline values: CDR1 SGHNT, CDR2 YENEEA. Trimming cost V 5 bases and J 8 bases; bases outside gene matches: 14. The CDR3 runs to 16 residues. This CDR3 is CASSPQSAVTGDEQFF. In DNA, the CDR3 is TGTGCCAGCAGCCCCCAGTCAGCTGTGACAGGGGATGAGCAGTTCTTC. The whole variable domain, remainder taken from reference TRBV11-3 and TRBJ2-1, is EAGVVQSPRYKIIEKKQPVAFWCNPISGHNTLYWYLQNLGQGPELLIRYENEEAVDDSQLPKDRFSAERLKGVDSTLKIQPAELGDSAVYLCASSPQSAVTGDEQFFGPGTRLTVL.

The chain has TRBV5-5 and TRBJ1-2; D remains unclear. Per the germline V gene, CDR1 is SGHKS and CDR2 is YYEKEE (reference sequence). Trimming cost V 4 bases and J 0 bases, with 10 bases left between them. The CDR3 extends over 14 amino acids. CDR3 sequence (DNA): TGTGCCAGCAGCCAGACACTAGCTAACTATGGCTACACCTTC. Protein sequence: CASSQTLANYGYTF.

The chain combines TRBV11-2 with TRBJ2-1, with a possible D match to TRBD1 (6 bases). Germline values: CDR1 SGHAT, CDR2 FQNNGV. The CDR3 consists of 13 residues. Trimming removed 5 bases at V and 5 bases at J, with 10 bases between. CDR3 nucleotides: TGTGCCAGCAGCCGGGACACAGACAATGAGCAGTTCTTC. This encodes CASSRDTDNEQFF.

The chain carries TRBV6-1 and TRBJ1-1; maybe TRBD1 (6 bases). This CDR3 spans 15 amino acids. The V gene's germline CDR1 is MNHNS and CDR2 SASEGT. V lost 2 bases and J 0 bases, leaving 10 bases between the germline ends. This CDR3 is CASSELGALNTEAFF. Here the CDR3 DNA reads TGTGCCAGCAGTGAACTGGGGGCGCTGAACACTGAAGCTTTCTTT.

Only one count was recorded for this clone. V and J are TRBV2 and TRBJ1-2, with D unresolved. V gave up 4 bases and J gave up 0 bases, with 6 bases separating them. This CDR3 spans 13 amino acids. CDR1 and CDR2 from the germline V gene are SNHLY and FYNNEI. CDR3 in DNA: TGTGCCAGCAGTGCCTATCCTAACTATGGCTACACCTTC. Protein sequence: CASSAYPNYGYTF.

This CDR3 is CASRPGGNPYEQYF. In DNA, the CDR3 is TGTGCCAGCCGCCCGGGGGGTAATCCCTACGAGCAGTACTTC. V and J are TRBV25-1 and TRBJ2-7; 7 bases fit TRBD2. Losses at the gene ends were 8 bases for V and 2 bases for J; bases not matched to a gene: 9. The germline gives CDR1 MGHDK, CDR2 SYGVNS. This CDR3 spans 14 amino acids.

V and J are TRBV30 and TRBJ1-3; no reliable D call. The CDR3 covers 12 residues. Trimming took off 0 bases at V and 4 bases at J, with 4 bases between the two ends. Per the germline V gene, CDR1 is GTSNPN and CDR2 is SVGIG (reference sequence). The CDR3 loop reads CAWSVLGNTIYF. CDR3 nucleotide sequence: TGTGCCTGGAGTGTACTAGGAAACACCATATATTTT.